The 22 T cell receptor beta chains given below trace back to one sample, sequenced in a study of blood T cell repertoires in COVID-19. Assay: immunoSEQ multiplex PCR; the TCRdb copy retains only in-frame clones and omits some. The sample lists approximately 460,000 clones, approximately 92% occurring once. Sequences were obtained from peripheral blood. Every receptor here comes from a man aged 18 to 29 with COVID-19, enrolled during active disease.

DNA for the CDR3: TGTGCCAGCAGTGACCCCGGGACATCCCTCAACGAGCAGTACTTC. As protein: CASSDPGTSLNEQYF. The rearrangement joins TRBV25-1 to TRBJ2-7; TRBD1 might be the D (6 bases). This CDR3 has 15 residues. Germline values: CDR1 MGHDK, CDR2 SYGVNS. V lost 3 bases to trimming and J lost 5 bases, with 17 bases between them.

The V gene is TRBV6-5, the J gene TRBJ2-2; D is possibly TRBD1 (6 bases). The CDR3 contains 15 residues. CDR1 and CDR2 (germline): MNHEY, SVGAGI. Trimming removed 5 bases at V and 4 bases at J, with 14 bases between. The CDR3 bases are TGTGCCAGCAGTCCGGACAGAGGTAGCACCGGGGAGCTGTTTTTT. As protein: CASSPDRGSTGELFF.

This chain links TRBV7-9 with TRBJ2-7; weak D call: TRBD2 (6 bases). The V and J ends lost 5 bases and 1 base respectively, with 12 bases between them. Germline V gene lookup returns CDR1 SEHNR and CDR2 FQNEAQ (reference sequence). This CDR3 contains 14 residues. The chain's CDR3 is CASSPTGTSYEQYF. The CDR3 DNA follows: TGTGCCAGCAGCCCTACCGGGACTTCCTACGAGCAGTACTTC.

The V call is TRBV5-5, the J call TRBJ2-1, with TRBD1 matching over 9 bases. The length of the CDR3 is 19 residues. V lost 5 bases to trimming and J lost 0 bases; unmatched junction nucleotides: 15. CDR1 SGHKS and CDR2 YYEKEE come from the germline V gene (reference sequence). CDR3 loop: CASSYFRDREIFSYNEQFF. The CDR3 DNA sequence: TGTGCCAGCAGTTATTTCCGGGACAGGGAGATCTTCTCCTACAATGAGCAGTTCTTC.

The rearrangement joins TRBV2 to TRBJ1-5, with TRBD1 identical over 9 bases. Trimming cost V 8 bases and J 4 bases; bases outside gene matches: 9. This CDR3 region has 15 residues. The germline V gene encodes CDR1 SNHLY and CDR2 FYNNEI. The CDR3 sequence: CASSTWGTGNQPQHF. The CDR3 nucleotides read TGTGCCAGCTCAACATGGGGGACAGGGAATCAGCCCCAGCATTTT.

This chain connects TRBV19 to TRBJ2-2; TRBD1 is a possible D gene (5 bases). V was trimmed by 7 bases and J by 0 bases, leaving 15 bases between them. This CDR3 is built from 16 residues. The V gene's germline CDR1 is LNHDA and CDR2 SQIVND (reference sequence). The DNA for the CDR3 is TGTGCCAGTAAAAACCCCAGGGTCACGAACACCGGGGAGCTGTTTTTT. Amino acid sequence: CASKNPRVTNTGELFF.

The CDR3 DNA reads as TGTGCCAGCTCACCATTGACACAGGGGGACTCACCCCTCCACTTT. It specifies CASSPLTQGDSPLHF. The V and J genes are TRBV18 and TRBJ1-6; 8 nucleotides agree with TRBD1. Germline loops: CDR1 KGHSH, CDR2 LQKENI. With V trimmed by 2 bases and J by 10 bases, 7 bases remained unmatched. The CDR3 runs to 15 residues.

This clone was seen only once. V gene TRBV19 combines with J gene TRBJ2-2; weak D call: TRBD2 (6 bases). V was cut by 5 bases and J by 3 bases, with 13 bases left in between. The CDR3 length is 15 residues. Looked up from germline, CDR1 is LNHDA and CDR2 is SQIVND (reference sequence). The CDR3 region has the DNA TGTGCCAGTAGTCCAACTAGCAGTTACACCGGGGAGCTGTTTTTT. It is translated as CASSPTSSYTGELFF.

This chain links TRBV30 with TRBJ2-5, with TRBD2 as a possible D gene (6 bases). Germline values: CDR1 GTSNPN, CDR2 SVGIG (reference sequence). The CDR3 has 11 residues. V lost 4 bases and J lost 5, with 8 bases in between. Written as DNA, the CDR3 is TGTGCCTGGACTAGCGAGGAGACCCAGTACTTC. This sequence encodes CAWTSEETQYF.

CDR3 amino acids: CASSILGGRNTGELFF. CDR3 coding DNA: TGTGCCAGCAGCATTTTAGGGGGTAGGAACACCGGGGAGCTGTTTTTT. The chain employs TRBV5-6 and TRBJ2-2, with D perhaps TRBD1 (6 bases). CDR1 is SGHDT and CDR2 is YYEEEE in the germline V gene. The germline V and J ends were trimmed by 4 bases and 1 base, with 14 bases remaining between them. The CDR3 spans 16 residues.

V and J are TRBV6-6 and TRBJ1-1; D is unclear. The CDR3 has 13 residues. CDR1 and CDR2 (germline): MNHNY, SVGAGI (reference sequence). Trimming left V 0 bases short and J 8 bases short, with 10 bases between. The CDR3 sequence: CASSYSITYEAFF. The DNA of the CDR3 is TGTGCCAGCAGTTACTCGATCACATACGAAGCTTTCTTT.

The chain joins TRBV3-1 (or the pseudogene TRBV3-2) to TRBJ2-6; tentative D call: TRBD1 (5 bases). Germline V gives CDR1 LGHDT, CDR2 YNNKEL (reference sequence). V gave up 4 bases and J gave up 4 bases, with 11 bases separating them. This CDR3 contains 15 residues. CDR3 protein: CASSPRTRGANVLTF. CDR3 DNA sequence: TGTGCCAGCAGCCCCCGGACACGGGGGGCCAACGTCCTGACTTTC.

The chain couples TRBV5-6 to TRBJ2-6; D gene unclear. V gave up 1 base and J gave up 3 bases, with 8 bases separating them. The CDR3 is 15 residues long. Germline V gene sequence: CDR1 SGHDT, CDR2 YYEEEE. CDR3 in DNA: TGTGCCAGCAGCTTGTTTCGTTTTGGGGCCAACGTCCTGACTTTC. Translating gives CASSLFRFGANVLTF.

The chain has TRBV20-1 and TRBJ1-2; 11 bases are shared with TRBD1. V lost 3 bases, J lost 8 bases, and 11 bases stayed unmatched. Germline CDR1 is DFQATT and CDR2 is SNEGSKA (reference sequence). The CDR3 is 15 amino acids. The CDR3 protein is CSASLSGQGAVGYTF. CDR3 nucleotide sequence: TGCAGTGCTAGTCTATCTGGACAGGGGGCGGTGGGCTACACCTTC.

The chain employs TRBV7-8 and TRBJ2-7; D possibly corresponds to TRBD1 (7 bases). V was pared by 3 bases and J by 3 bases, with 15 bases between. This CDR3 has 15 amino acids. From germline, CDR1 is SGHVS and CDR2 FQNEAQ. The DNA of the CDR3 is TGTGCCAGCAGCTTGGGCCAGGGGGGTGGCTACGAGCAGTACTTC. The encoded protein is CASSLGQGGGYEQYF.

Written as DNA, the CDR3 is TGCGCCACCCCCCTCGGGGACTCTAGCGGGGGTAGAGGAAAAAAAGAGACCCAGTACTTC. It is translated as CATPLGDSSGGRGKKETQYF. V usage is TRBV10-2 and J usage is TRBJ2-5, with TRBD2 matching 10 bases. Per the germline V gene, CDR1 is WSHSY and CDR2 is SAAADI. J gave up 3 bases and V 10 bases, and 26 bases lay outside the gene matches. The CDR3 length is 20 residues.

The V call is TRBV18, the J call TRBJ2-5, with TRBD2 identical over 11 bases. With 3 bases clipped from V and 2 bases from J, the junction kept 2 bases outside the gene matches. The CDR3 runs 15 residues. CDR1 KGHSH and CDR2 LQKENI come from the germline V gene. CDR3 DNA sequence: TGTGCCAGCTCACCGGGACTAGCGGTTCAAGAGACCCAGTACTTC. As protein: CASSPGLAVQETQYF. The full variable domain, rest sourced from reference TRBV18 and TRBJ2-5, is NAGVMQNPRHLVRRRGQEARLRCSPMKGHSHVYWYRQLPEEGLKFMVYLQKENIIDESGMPKERFSAEFPKEGPSILRIQQVVRGDSAAYFCASSPGLAVQETQYFGPGTRLLVL.

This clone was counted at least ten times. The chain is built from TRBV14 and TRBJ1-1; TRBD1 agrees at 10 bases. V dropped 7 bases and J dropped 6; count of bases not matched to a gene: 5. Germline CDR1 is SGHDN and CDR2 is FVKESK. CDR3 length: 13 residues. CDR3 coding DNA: TGTGCCAGCAACGGACAGGGGGGGGCTGAAGCTTTCTTT. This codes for CASNGQGGAEAFF.

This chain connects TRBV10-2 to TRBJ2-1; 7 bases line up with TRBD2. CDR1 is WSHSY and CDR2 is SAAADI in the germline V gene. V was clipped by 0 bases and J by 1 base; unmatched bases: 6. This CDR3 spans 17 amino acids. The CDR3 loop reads CASSESRTSVSYNEQFF. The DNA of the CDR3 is TGCGCCAGCAGTGAGTCGAGAACTAGCGTGTCCTACAATGAGCAGTTCTTC.

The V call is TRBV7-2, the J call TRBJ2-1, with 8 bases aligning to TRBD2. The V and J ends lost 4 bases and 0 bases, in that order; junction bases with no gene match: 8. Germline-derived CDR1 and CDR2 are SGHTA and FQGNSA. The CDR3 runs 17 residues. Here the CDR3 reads CASSSFLAGSSYNEQFF. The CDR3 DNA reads TGTGCCAGCAGCTCCTTTTTAGCGGGAAGCTCCTACAATGAGCAGTTCTTC.

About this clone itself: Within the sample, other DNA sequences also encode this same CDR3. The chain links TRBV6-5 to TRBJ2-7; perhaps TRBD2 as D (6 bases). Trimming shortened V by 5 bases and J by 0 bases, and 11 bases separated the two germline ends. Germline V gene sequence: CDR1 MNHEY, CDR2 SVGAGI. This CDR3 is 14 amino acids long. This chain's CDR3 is CASSIGGVSYEQYF. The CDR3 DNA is TGTGCCAGCAGTATTGGCGGGGTCTCCTACGAGCAGTACTTC.

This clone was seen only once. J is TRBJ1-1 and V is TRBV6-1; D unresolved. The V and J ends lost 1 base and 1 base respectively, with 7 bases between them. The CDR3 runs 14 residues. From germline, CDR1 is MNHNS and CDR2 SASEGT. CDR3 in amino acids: CASSEGPSNTEAFF. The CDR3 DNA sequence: TGTGCCAGCAGTGAAGGGCCTTCGAACACTGAAGCTTTCTTT.